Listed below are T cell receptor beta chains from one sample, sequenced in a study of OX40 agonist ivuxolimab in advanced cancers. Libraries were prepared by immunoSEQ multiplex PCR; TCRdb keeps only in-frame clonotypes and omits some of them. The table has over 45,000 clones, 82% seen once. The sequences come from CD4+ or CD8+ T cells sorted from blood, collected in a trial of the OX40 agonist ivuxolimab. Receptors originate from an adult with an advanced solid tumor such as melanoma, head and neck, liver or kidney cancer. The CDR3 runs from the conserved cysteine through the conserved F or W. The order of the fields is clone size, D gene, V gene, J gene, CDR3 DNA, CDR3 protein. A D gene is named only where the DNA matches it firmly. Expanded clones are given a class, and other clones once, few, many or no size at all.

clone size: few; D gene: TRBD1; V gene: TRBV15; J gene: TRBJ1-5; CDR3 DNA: TGTGCCACCAGCAGAGTACGGGGGGCCAGGGGGCTTTTTAGCAATCAGCCCCAGCATTTT; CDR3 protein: CATSRVRGARGLFSNQPQHF
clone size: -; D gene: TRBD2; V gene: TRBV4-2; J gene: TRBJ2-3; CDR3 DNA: TGTGCCAGCAGCCAAGATGGCCAGGCGGGGGGGCCGACTAGCACAGATACGCAGTATTTT; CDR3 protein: CASSQDGQAGGPTSTDTQYF
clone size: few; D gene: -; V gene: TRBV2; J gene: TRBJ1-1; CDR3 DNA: TGTGCCAGCATGGGACAACAGAACACTGAAGCTTTCTTT; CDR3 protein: CASMGQQNTEAFF
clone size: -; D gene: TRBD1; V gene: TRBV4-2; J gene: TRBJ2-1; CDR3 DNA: TGTGCCAGCAGCCCCAGAGCTCAGGGGGTTACCTACAATGAGCAGTTCTTC; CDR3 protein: CASSPRAQGVTYNEQFF
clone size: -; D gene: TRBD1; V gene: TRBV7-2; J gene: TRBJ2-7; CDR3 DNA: TGTGCCAGCAGCTTAAGGGGGCGATCCTACGAGCAGTACTTC; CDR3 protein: CASSLRGRSYEQYF
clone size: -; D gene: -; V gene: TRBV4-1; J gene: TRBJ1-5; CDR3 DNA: TGCGCCAGCAGCCAAGATTGGAGGGGGGCGTTTAGCAATCAGCCCCAGCATTTT; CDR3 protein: CASSQDWRGAFSNQPQHF
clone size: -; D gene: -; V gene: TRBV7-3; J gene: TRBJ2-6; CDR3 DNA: TGTGCCAGCAGCTTAGACAGCTCTGGGGCCAACGTCCTGACTTTC; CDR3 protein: CASSLDSSGANVLTF
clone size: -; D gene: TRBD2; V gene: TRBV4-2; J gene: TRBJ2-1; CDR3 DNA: TGTGCCAGCAGCTTCGTAGCGGGGGGAGACTACAATGAGCAGTTCTTC; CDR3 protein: CASSFVAGGDYNEQFF
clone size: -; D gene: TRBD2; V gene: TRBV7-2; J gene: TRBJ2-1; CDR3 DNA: TGTGCCAGCAGCCGAGGGACTAGCCCCAGTGCCGAGCAGTTCTTC; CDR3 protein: CASSRGTSPSAEQFF
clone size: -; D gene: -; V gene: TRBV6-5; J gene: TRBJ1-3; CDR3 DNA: TGTGCCAGCAGACTAGTTCAGGGAGGTGGAAACACCATATATTTT; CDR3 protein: CASRLVQGGGNTIYF
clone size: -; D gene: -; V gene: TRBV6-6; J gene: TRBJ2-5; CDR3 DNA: TGTGCCAGCAGTTACTCGCCGTTACCTATGGAGACCCAGTACTTC; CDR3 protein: CASSYSPLPMETQYF
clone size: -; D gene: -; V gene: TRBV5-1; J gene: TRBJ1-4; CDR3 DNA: TGCGCCAGCAGCTTTCGATCTAATGAAAAACTGTTTTTT; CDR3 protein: CASSFRSNEKLFF
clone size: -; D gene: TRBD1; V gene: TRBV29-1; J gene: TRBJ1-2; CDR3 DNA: TGCAGCGAACGGACAGGGAATGGCTACACCTTC; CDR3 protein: CSERTGNGYTF
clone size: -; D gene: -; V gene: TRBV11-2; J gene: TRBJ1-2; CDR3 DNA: TGTGCCAGCAGCCGGGGGGGTACTAACTATGGCTACACCTTC; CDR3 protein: CASSRGGTNYGYTF
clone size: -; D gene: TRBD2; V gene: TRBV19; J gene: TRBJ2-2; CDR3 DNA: TGTGCCAGTAGTGTTTTAGCGGGAGGCGACACCGGGGAGCTGTTTTTT; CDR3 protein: CASSVLAGGDTGELFF
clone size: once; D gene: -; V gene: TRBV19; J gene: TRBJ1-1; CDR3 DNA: TGTGCCAGTACCCAAGGGGAGGGAGAATATCTCTTT; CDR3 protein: CASTQGEGEYLF
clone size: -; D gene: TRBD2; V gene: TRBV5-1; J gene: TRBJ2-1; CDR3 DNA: TGCGCCAGCAGTCGACTAGCGGGGGGCTCCTCCTACAATGAGCAGTTCTTC; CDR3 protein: CASSRLAGGSSYNEQFF
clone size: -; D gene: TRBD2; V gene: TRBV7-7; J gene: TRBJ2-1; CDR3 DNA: TGTGCTAGCAGCCGAGGGTCTATGGGGAGGGGTGAGCAGTTCTTC; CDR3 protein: CASSRGSMGRGEQFF
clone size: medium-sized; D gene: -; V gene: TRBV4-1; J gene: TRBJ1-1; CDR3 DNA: TGCGCCAGCAGCGGGCCGACAGTTGGCACTGAAGCTTTCTTT; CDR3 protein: CASSGPTVGTEAFF
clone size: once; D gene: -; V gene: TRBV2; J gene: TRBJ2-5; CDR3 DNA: TGTGCCAGCAGGGCTGACGGCGCGGAGACCCAGTACTTC; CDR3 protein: CASRADGAETQYF
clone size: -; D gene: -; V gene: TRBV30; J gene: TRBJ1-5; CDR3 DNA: TGTGCCTGGAGTTCCAATGGACTTAGTCGCCAGCCCCAGCATTTT; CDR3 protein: CAWSSNGLSRQPQHF
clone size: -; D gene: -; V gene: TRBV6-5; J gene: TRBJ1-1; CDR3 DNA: TGTGCCAGCGGGATAGGCGTGAACGCTTTCTTT; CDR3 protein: CASGIGVNAFF